This T cell receptor (beta chain) originates from a study of shared clonotypes between healthy human individuals. In the study overall: A couple of women and three men aged 18 to 49 made up the donors. The study used three CD4 naive, three CD4 memory, two CD8 naive and one CD8 memory plate per donor. Study-wide findings and caveats: Sampling included only blood; tissue repertoires likely differ.

Measured with immunoSEQ multiplex PCR; TCRdb has only the in-frame clones, and not every one. Altogether millions of clones are present, over 85% being singletons, with the ten largest covering 0.1% to 0.15%. In the case of this clone: What it binds is unknown. Other nucleotide sequences in the sample specify the same CDR3.

Trimming took 4 bases from V and 3 from J, leaving 6 bases between them. The CDR3 has 11 residues. Germline V lookup: CDR1 DFQATT, CDR2 SNEGSKA (reference sequence). This chain uses TRBV20-1 with TRBJ1-2; D call uncertain. Sequencing was carried out using naive CD4+ T cells sorted from blood. Sample subset: CD45RA+ positively selected. The clonotype was recovered from a man younger than 35 in good health. DNA for the CDR3: TGCAGTGCTACCGGGGACTATGGCTACACCTTC. This codes for CSATGDYGYTF.